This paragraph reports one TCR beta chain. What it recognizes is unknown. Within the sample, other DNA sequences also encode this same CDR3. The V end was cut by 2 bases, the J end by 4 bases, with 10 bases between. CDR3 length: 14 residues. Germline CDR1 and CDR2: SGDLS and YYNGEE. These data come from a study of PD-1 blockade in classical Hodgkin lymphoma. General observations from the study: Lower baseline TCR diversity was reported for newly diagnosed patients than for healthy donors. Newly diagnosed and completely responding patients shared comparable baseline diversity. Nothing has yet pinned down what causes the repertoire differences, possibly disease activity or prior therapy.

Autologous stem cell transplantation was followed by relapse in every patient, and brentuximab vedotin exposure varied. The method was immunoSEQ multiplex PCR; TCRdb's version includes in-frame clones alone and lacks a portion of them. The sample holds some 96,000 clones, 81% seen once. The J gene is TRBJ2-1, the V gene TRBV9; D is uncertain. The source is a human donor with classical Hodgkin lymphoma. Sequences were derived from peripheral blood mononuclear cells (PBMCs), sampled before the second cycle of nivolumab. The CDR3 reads CASSVRAEYNEQFF. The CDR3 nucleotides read TGTGCCAGCAGCGTTAGGGCGGAGTACAATGAGCAGTTCTTC.